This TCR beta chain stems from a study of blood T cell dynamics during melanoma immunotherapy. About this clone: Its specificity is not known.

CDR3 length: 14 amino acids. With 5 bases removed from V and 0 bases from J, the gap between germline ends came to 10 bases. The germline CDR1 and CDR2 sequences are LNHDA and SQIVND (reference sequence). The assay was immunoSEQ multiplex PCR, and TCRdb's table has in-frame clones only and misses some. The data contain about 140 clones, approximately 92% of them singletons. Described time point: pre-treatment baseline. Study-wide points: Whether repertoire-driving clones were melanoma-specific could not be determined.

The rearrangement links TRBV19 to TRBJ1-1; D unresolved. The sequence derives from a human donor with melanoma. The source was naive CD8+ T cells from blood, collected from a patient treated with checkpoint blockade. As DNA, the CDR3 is TGTGCCAGTAGTTGGCAGGCGGTGAACACTGAAGCTTTCTTT. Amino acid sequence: CASSWQAVNTEAFF.